This T cell receptor beta chain derives from a study of blood T cell repertoires in COVID-19. The wider study: Sites in the United States, Italy and Spain provided acute and convalescent COVID-19 samples.

This study enrolled people aged 18 to 89 from roughly 24 US geographic areas. Cohorts were assigned according to the clinical history that participants reported. Authors' analysis steps: It was from reference gene primer amplification that nucleated cell counts were estimated. Profiling relied on immunoSEQ multiplex PCR, and the TCRdb table lists in-frame clones only, not all of them. V, J and clone size are taken as reported in that table, and D and trimming were inferred from the DNA itself. The table records roughly 520,000 clones, roughly 88% of them present only once. The germline V gene has CDR1 LNHDA and CDR2 SQIVND (reference sequence). CDR3 length: 13 amino acids. Trimming left V 6 bases short and J 0 bases short, with 9 bases between. This clone has only a few counts.

The sequence was collected from a woman aged 40 to 55 who had recovered from COVID-19. V gene TRBV19 combines with J gene TRBJ2-7; D call uncertain. Sequences were obtained from PBMCs or T cells enriched from blood (not recorded which). The chain's CDR3 is CASSTTGSYEQYF. As DNA, the CDR3 is TGTGCCAGTAGCACCACGGGCTCCTACGAGCAGTACTTC.